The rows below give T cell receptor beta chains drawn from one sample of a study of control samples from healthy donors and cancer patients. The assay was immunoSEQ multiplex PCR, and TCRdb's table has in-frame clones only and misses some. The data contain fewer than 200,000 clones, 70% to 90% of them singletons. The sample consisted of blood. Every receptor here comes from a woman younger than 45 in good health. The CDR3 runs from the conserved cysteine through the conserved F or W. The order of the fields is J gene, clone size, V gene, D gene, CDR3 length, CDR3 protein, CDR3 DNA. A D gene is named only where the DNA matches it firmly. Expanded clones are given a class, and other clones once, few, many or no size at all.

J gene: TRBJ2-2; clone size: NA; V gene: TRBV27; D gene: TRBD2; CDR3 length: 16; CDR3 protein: CASSPGTRRNTGELFF; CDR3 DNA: TGTGCCAGCAGTCCCGGGACTAGGCGTAACACCGGGGAGCTGTTTTTT
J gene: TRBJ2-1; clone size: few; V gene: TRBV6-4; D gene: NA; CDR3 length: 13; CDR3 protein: CASSADWSGEQFF; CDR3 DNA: TGTGCCAGCAGTGCGGACTGGTCCGGGGAGCAGTTCTTC
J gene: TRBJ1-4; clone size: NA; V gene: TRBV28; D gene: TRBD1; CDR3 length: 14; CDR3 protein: CASSLTGEAEKLFF; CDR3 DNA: TGTGCCAGCAGCCTGACAGGGGAGGCTGAAAAACTGTTTTTT
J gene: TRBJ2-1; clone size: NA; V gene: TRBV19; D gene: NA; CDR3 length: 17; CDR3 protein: CASSPTTALASYNEQFF; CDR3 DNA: TGTGCCAGTAGCCCAACTACGGCCCTGGCCTCCTACAATGAGCAGTTCTTC
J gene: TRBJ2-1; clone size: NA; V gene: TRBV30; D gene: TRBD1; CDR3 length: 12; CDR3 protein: CAWSSGGHEQFF; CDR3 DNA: TGTGCCTGGAGTTCAGGGGGTCATGAGCAGTTCTTC
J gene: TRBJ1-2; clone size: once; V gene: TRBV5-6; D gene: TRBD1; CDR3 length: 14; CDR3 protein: CASSFDEGARGYTF; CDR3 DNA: TGTGCCAGCAGCTTCGACGAGGGGGCGAGAGGCTACACCTTC
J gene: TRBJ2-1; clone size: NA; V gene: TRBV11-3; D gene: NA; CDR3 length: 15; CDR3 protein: CASSLTGFSGNEQFF; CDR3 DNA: TGTGCCAGCAGCTTAACAGGATTCTCGGGCAATGAGCAGTTCTTC
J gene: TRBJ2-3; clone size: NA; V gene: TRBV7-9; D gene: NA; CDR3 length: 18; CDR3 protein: CASSFRGAIRTSTDTQYF; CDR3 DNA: TGTGCCAGCAGCTTTCGTGGAGCGATTAGGACTAGCACAGATACGCAGTATTTT
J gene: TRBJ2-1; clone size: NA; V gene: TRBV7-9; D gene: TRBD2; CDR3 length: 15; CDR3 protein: CASRGPGLGVNEQFF; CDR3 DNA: TGTGCCAGCAGGGGACCGGGACTAGGGGTAAATGAGCAGTTCTTC
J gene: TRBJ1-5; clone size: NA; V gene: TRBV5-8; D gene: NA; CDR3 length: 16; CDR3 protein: CASSRGSGGGNQPQHF; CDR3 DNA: TGTGCCAGCAGCCGGGGCAGTGGAGGTGGCAATCAGCCCCAGCATTTT